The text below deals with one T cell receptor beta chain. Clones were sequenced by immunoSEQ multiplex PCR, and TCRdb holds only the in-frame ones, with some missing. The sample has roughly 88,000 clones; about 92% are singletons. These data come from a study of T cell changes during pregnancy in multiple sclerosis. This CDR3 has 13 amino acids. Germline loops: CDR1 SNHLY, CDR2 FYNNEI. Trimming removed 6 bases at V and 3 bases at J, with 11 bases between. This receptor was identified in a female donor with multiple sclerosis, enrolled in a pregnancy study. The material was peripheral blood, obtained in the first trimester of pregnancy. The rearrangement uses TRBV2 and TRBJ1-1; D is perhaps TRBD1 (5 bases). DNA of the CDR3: TGTGCCAGCAGGGGGGGGGAGGACACTGAAGCTTTCTTT. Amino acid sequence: CASRGGEDTEAFF. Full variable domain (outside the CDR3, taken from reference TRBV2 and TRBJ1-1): EPEVTQTPSHQVTQMGQEVILRCVPISNHLYFYWYRQILGQKVEFLVSFYNNEISEKSEIFDDQFSVERPDGSNFTLKIRSTKLEDSAMYFCASRGGEDTEAFFGQGTRLTVV.